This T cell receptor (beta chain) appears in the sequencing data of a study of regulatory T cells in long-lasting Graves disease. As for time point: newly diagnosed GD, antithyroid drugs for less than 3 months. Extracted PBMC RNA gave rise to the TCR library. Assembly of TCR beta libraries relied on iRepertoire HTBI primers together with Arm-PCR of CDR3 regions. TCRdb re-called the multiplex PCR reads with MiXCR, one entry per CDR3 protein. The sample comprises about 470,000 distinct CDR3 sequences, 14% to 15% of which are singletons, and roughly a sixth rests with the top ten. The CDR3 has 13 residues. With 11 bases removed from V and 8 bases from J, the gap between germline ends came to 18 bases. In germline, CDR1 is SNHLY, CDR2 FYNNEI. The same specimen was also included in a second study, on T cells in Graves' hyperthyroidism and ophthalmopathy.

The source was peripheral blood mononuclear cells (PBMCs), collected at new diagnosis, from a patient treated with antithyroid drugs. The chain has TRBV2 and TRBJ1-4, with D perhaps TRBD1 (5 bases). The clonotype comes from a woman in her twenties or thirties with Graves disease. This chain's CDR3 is CAGSRDQGEKLFF. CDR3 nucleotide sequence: TGTGCCGGATCCCGGGACCAAGGGGAAAAACTGTTTTTT. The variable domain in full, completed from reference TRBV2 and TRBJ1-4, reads EPEVTQTPSHQVTQMGQEVILRCVPISNHLYFYWYRQILGQKVEFLVSFYNNEISEKSEIFDDQFSVERPDGSNFTLKIRSTKLEDSAMYFCAGSRDQGEKLFFGSGTQLSVL.